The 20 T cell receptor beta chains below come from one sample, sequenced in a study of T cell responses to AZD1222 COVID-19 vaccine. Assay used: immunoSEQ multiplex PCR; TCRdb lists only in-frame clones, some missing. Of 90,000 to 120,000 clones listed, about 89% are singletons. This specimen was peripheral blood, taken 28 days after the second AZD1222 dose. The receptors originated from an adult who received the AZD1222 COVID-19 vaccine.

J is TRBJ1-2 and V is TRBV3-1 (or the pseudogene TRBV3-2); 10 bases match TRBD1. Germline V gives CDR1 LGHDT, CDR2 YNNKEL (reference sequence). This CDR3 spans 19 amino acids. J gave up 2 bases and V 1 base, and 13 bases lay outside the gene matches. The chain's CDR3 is CASSQVSEGQGRENYGYTF. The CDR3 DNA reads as TGTGCCAGCAGCCAAGTATCCGAGGGACAGGGGCGTGAGAACTATGGCTACACCTTC.

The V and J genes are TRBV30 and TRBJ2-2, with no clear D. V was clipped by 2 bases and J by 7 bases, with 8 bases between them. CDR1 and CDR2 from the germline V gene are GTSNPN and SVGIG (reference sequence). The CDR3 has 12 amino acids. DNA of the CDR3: TGTGCCTGGAGTACCAGTCACGGGGAGCTGTTTTTT. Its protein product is CAWSTSHGELFF.

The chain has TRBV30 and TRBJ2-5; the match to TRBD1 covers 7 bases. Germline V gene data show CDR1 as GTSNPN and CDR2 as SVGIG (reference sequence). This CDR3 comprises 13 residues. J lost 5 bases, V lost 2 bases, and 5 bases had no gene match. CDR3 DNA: TGTGCCTGGAGTAAGGGGGCGTTCGAGACCCAGTACTTC. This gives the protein CAWSKGAFETQYF.

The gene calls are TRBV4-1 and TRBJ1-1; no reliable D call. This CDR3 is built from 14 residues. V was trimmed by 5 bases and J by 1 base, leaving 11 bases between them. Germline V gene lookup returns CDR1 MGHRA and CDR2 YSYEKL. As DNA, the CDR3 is TGCGCCAGCAGCTCTCGGACGGGGAACACTGAAGCTTTCTTT. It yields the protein CASSSRTGNTEAFF.

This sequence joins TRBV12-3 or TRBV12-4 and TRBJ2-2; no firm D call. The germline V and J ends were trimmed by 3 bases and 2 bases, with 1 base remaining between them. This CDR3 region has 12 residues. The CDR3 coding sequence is TGTGCCAGCAGTTTCAACACCGGGGAGCTGTTTTTT. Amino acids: CASSFNTGELFF.

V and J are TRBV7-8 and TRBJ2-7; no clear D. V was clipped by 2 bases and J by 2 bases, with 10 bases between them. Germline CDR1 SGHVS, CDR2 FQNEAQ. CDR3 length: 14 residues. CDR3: CASSLWARTYEQYF. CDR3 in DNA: TGTGCCAGCAGCTTATGGGCGAGGACCTACGAGCAGTACTTC.

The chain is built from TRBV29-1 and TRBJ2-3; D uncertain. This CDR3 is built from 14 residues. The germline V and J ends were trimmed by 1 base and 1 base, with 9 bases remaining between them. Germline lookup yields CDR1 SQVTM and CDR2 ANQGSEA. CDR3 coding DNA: TGCAGCGTTGAAGGACTCTGGGGCACAGATACGCAGTATTTT. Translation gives CSVEGLWGTDTQYF.

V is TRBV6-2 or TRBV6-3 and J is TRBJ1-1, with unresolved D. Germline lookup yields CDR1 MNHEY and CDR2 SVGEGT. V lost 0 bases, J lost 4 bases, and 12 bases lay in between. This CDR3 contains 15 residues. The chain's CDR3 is CASSYSNPGITEAFF. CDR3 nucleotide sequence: TGTGCCAGCAGTTACTCGAACCCGGGCATCACTGAAGCTTTCTTT.

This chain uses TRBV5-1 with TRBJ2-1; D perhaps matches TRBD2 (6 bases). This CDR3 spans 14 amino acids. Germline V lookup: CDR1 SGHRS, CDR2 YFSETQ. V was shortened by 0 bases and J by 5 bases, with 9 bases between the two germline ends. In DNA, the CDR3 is TGCGCCAGCAGCTTGGTGTGGGGGGACAATGAGCAGTTCTTC. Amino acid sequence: CASSLVWGDNEQFF.

CDR3 DNA: TGTGCCAGCAGTTTGGCAGGGGGTATGCGCACAGATACGCAGTATTTT. It yields the protein CASSLAGGMRTDTQYF. V gene TRBV27 combines with J gene TRBJ2-3, with 7 nucleotides matching TRBD1. Germline CDR1 MNHEY, CDR2 SMNVEV (reference sequence). This CDR3 contains 16 residues. V lost 3 bases to trimming and J lost 1 base; unmatched junction nucleotides: 7.

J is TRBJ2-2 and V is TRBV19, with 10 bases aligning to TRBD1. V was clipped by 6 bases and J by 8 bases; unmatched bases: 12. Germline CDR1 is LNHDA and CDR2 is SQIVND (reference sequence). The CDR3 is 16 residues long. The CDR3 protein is CASSIMTGGPPGELFF. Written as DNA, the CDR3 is TGTGCCAGTAGCATAATGACAGGGGGCCCTCCGGGGGAGCTGTTTTTT.

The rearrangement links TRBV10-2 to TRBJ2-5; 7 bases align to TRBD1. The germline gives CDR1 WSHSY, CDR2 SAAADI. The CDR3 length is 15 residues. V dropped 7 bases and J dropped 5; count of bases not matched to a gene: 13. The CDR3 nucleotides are TGCGCCAGCACTGCGACAGGGACGTTGAGGGAGACCCAGTACTTC. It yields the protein CASTATGTLRETQYF.

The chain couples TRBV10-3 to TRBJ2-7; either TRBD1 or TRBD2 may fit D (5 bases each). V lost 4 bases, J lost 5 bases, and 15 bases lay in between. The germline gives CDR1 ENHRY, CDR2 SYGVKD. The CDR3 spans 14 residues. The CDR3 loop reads CAISGGGGENEQYF. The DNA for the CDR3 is TGTGCCATCAGTGGGGGTGGGGGAGAGAACGAGCAGTACTTC.

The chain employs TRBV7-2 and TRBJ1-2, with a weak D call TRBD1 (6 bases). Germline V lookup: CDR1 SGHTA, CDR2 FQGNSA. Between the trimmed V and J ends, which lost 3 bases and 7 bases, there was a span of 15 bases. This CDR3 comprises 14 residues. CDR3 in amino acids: CASSFNRVSSGYTF. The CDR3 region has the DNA TGTGCCAGCAGCTTCAACAGGGTTTCGAGTGGCTACACCTTC. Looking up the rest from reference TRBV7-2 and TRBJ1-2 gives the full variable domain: GAGVSQSPSNKVTEKGKDVELRCDPISGHTALYWYRQSLGQGLEFLIYFQGNSAPDKSGLPSDRFSAERTGGSVSTLTIQRTQQEDSAVYLCASSFNRVSSGYTFGSGTRLTVV.

Here the CDR3 reads CASSNSRWDRGRRGTGELFF. In DNA, the CDR3 is TGTGCCAGCTCTAACAGTCGGTGGGACAGGGGGCGGCGGGGCACCGGGGAGCTGTTTTTT. This chain joins TRBV27 and TRBJ2-2; 12 positions match TRBD1. CDR3 length: 20 residues. Germline V gives CDR1 MNHEY, CDR2 SMNVEV (reference sequence). Unmatched junction bases numbered 20, after V lost 8 bases and J lost 4 bases.

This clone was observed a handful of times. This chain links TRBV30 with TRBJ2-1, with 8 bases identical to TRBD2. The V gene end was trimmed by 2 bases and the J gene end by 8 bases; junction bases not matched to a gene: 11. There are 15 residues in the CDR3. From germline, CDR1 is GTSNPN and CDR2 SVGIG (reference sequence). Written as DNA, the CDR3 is TGTGCCTGGAGTCCACCGGGACTAGTCATGTATGAGCAGTTCTTC. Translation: CAWSPPGLVMYEQFF.

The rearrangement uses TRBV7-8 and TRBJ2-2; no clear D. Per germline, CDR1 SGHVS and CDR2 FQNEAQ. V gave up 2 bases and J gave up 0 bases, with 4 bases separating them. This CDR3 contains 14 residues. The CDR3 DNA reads TGTGCCAGCAGCTTAAGAGCGAACACCGGGGAGCTGTTTTTT. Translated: CASSLRANTGELFF.

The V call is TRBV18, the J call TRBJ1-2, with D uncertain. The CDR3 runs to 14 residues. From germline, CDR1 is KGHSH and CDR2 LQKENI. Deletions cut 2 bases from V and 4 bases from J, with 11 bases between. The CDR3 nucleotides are TGTGCCAGCTCACCAGAGGAAGGGCGCTATGGCTACACCTTC. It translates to CASSPEEGRYGYTF.

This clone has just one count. The CDR3 loop is CSASGGAEAFF. Written as DNA, the CDR3 is TGCAGTGCTAGTGGGGGTGCGGAAGCTTTCTTT. The chain has TRBV20-1 and TRBJ1-1; D is possibly TRBD1 (5 bases). Trimming shortened V by 3 bases and J by 8 bases, and 10 bases separated the two germline ends. The length of the CDR3 is 11 residues. Looked up from germline, CDR1 is DFQATT and CDR2 is SNEGSKA (reference sequence).

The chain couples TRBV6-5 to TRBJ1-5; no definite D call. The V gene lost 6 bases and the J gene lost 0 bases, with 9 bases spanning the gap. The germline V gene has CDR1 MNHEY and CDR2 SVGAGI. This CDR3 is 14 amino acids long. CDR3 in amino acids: CASRGRYSNQPQHF. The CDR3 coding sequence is TGTGCCAGCAGGGGTCGGTATAGCAATCAGCCCCAGCATTTT.